The 14 T cell receptor beta chains below were found in one sample sequenced in a study of blood T cell repertoires in COVID-19. The assay was immunoSEQ multiplex PCR, and TCRdb's table has in-frame clones only and misses some. The profile shows some 300,000 clones, roughly nine tenths of them singletons. Sequencing was performed on PBMCs or T cells enriched from blood (not recorded which). The receptors derive from a woman between 45 and 65 years old who had been exposed to COVID-19.

This chain links TRBV4-1 with TRBJ1-6; no definite D call. CDR1 MGHRA and CDR2 YSYEKL come from the germline V gene. The CDR3 has 14 amino acids. Trimming left V 0 bases short and J 5 bases short, with 5 bases between. As DNA, the CDR3 is TGCGCCAGCAGCCAAGACATCAATAATTCACCCCTCCACTTT. Amino acids: CASSQDINNSPLHF.

This clone was seen once. The chain links TRBV19 to TRBJ2-7; 9 bases are shared with TRBD2. The length of the CDR3 is 15 residues. Losses at the gene ends were 3 bases for V and 3 bases for J; bases not matched to a gene: 6. Looked up from germline, CDR1 is LNHDA and CDR2 is SQIVND (reference sequence). CDR3 residues: CASSIASGEIYEQYF. As DNA, the CDR3 is TGTGCCAGTAGTATCGCTAGCGGGGAGATCTACGAGCAGTACTTC.

The table lists this clone with a few counts. The chain employs TRBV30 and TRBJ1-6; tentative D call: TRBD1 (6 bases). The CDR3 consists of 17 residues. The germline V and J ends were trimmed by 3 bases and 0 bases, with 15 bases remaining between them. Germline CDR1 and CDR2: GTSNPN and SVGIG (reference sequence). The CDR3 DNA is TGTGCCTGGAGAGCGTTAACAGGGAGCTCCTATAATTCACCCCTCCACTTT. Residues: CAWRALTGSSYNSPLHF.

The genes are TRBV27 and TRBJ1-3; 8 bases align to TRBD1. This CDR3 spans 15 amino acids. Germline V lookup: CDR1 MNHEY, CDR2 SMNVEV (reference sequence). Losses at the gene ends were 6 bases for V and 0 bases for J; bases not matched to a gene: 4. The CDR3 region has the DNA TGTGCCAGCAGCCATACAGGGGGCTCTGGAAACACCATATATTTT. Its translation is CASSHTGGSGNTIYF.

This chain connects TRBV5-5 to TRBJ2-2; perhaps TRBD2 as D (5 bases). Germline CDR1 and CDR2: SGHKS and YYEKEE (reference sequence). CDR3 length: 14 residues. Trimming took off 5 bases at V and 5 bases at J, with 13 bases between the two ends. The CDR3, as DNA: TGTGCCAGCAGAAAGTTAGAGGGTACCGGGGAGCTGTTTTTT. Amino acids: CASRKLEGTGELFF. The whole variable domain, remainder taken from reference TRBV5-5 and TRBJ2-2, is DAGVTQSPTHLIKTRGQQVTLRCSPISGHKSVSWYQQVLGQGPQFIFQYYEKEERGRGNFPDRFSARQFPNYSSELNVNALLLGDSALYLCASRKLEGTGELFFGEGSRLTVL.

The chain uses TRBV18 and TRBJ2-1; 8 bases line up with TRBD2. CDR1 and CDR2 from the germline V gene are KGHSH and LQKENI. The CDR3 spans 16 residues. V shed 4 bases, J shed 7 bases, and the junction held 12 bases outside the gene matches. DNA of the CDR3: TGTGCCAGCTCACGGACCGGGGGGGCTGTGGGTAATGAGCAGTTCTTC. The encoded protein is CASSRTGGAVGNEQFF.

This rearrangement joins TRBV19 to TRBJ2-1; 12 nucleotides line up with TRBD1. There are 17 residues in the CDR3. V lost 6 bases, J lost 3 bases, and 9 bases stayed unmatched. Looked up from germline, CDR1 is LNHDA and CDR2 is SQIVND (reference sequence). The CDR3 DNA follows: TGTGCCAGTAGGGGGACAGGGGGCGATCCACGCTACAATGAGCAGTTCTTC. Encoded protein: CASRGTGGDPRYNEQFF. The whole variable domain, remainder taken from reference TRBV19 and TRBJ2-1, is DGGITQSPKYLFRKEGQNVTLSCEQNLNHDAMYWYRQDPGQGLRLIYYSQIVNDFQKGDIAEGYSVSREKKESFPLTVTSAQKNPTAFYLCASRGTGGDPRYNEQFFGPGTRLTVL.

This chain joins TRBV11-2 and TRBJ2-1, with D tentatively TRBD1 (6 bases). The V end lost 4 bases, the J end lost 4 bases, and 11 bases lay between the germline ends. The CDR3 totals 14 residues. From germline, CDR1 is SGHAT and CDR2 FQNNGV. CDR3 in amino acids: CASSSVTGYNEQFF. CDR3 DNA sequence: TGTGCCAGCAGCTCCGTCACAGGGTACAATGAGCAGTTCTTC. Drawing the rest from reference TRBV11-2 and TRBJ2-1, the complete variable domain is EAGVAQSPRYKIIEKRQSVAFWCNPISGHATLYWYQQILGQGPKLLIQFQNNGVVDDSQLPKDRFSAERLKGVDSTLKIQPAKLEDSAVYLCASSSVTGYNEQFFGPGTRLTVL.

The V call is TRBV19, the J call TRBJ1-5; TRBD1 matches at 7 bases. The CDR3 totals 14 residues. Germline trimming cut 9 bases from V and 1 base from J; bases unmatched to any gene: 6. Germline CDR1 is LNHDA and CDR2 is SQIVND (reference sequence). The CDR3 protein is CASRDRESNQPQHF. CDR3 coding DNA: TGTGCCAGCAGAGACAGGGAAAGCAATCAGCCCCAGCATTTT.

The V and J genes are TRBV2 and TRBJ1-3; tentatively, D is TRBD1 (5 bases). Per germline, CDR1 SNHLY and CDR2 FYNNEI. With 3 bases removed from V and 0 bases from J, the gap between germline ends came to 9 bases. The CDR3 is 15 amino acids. In DNA, the CDR3 is TGTGCCAGCAGTGAGGGGCCTATCTCTGGAAACACCATATATTTT. This translates into CASSEGPISGNTIYF.

The chain links TRBV4-1 to TRBJ2-5, with 7 bases fitting TRBD2. From germline, CDR1 is MGHRA and CDR2 YSYEKL. There are 14 residues in the CDR3. V dropped 2 bases and J dropped 5; count of bases not matched to a gene: 5. In nucleotides, the CDR3 is TGCGCCAGCAGCCAACGGGGGGAGATGGAGACCCAGTACTTC. Protein sequence: CASSQRGEMETQYF.

This chain joins TRBV7-9 and TRBJ1-1; D might be TRBD1 (5 bases). The V gene's germline CDR1 is SEHNR and CDR2 FQNEAQ (reference sequence). V lost 1 base, J lost 4 bases, and 13 bases lay in between. CDR3 size: 15 residues. The CDR3 coding sequence is TGTGCCAGCAGCTTAGGTTTTAAAGGGGCCACTGAAGCTTTCTTT. It codes for CASSLGFKGATEAFF.

The genes are TRBV5-4 and TRBJ2-4; D may be TRBD2 (6 bases). V dropped 0 bases and J dropped 0 bases, with 10 bases sitting between them. The germline V gene encodes CDR1 SGHNT and CDR2 YYREEE (reference sequence). The CDR3 has 16 amino acids. CDR3 coding DNA: TGTGCCAGCAGCTTGGTGGGAGGCGTAGCCAAAAACATTCAGTACTTC. Translation: CASSLVGGVAKNIQYF.

This clone is a singleton in its sample. The V call is TRBV5-5, the J call TRBJ2-1; TRBD1 is a possible D gene (5 bases). The CDR3 extends over 15 amino acids. The ends were cut back, 5 bases at V and 1 base at J, with 13 bases in the middle. CDR1 SGHKS and CDR2 YYEKEE come from the germline V gene (reference sequence). The CDR3 is CASSPWTLSYNEQFF. CDR3 bases: TGTGCCAGCAGTCCGTGGACACTTTCCTACAATGAGCAGTTCTTC.